This entry concerns a single T cell receptor (beta chain). This clone was seen a single time. The clone's antigen remains unknown. It may be a read error: a sequence one base away is much more abundant. This record belongs to a study of Ad26.COV2.S vaccination and SARS-CoV-2 variants listed by TCRdb under 2021. About the investigation overall: Vaccine-arm donors were drawn from COV1001, a multicentre, randomized, double-blind, placebo-controlled phase I-IIa trial of Ad26.COV2.S in healthy adults. Sequencing of the TCRbeta repertoire served to evaluate the specificity and breadth of SARS-CoV-2-reactive T cell receptors following Ad26.COV2.S vaccination. Participants in the trial were split at random into five groups of five each, receiving low-dose or high-dose Ad26.COV2.S once or twice, or else placebo on both occasions. Throughout the experiments and outcome assessment, investigators stayed blinded to trial group allocation. Ad26.COV2.S was administered intramuscularly at 5 x 10^10 or 1 x 10^11 viral particles, either as a single shot or as two shots given 56 days apart. A total of 32 samples were included in the TCR-sequenced set, comprising about 20 Ad26.COV2.S vaccine recipients, 5 placebo recipients and 8 SARS-CoV-2 convalescent individuals. Overall study results and their limits: Vaccine and placebo recipients had similar non-spike TCR breadth, a finding consistent with the vaccine containing only spike. The authors noted that the TCR breadth and depth analyses may have underestimated total T cell responses. Substantial breadth of spike-specific CD8+ and CD4+ T cell responses was reported after vaccination. Comparing responses between vaccine doses or regimens was not something the study was powered to do. Spike-specific TCR breadth was higher in Ad26.COV2.S recipients than in placebo recipients (P = 0.0014).

In the paper's terms, the treatment or condition label means: about 20 received Ad26.COV2.S at low or high dose, single or two shots; roughly five received placebo; per-sample allocation not given. Repertoires of vaccine and placebo recipients were sequenced from samples taken on day 63 after the first injection. In Cohort 1b, 20 to 25 adults aged 18-55 years were enrolled at a single site in Boston, USA, between 29 July and 7 August 2020. As a vaccine, Ad26.COV2.S was a replication-incompetent adenovirus type 26 vector that expressed a prefusion-stabilized SARS-CoV-2 spike protein derived from the original Wuhan strain. Spanning cysteine to phenylalanine, the CDR3 consists of 14 amino acids. Only the CDR3 DNA stays, 42 bases, in frame from base 1. CDR1 and CDR2, per the germline V gene, are SGHVS and FQNEAQ. Trimmed from V: 5 bases; trimmed from J: 8 bases; junction bases lacking a gene match: 3.

TCRbeta CDR3 regions were sequenced with the immunoSEQ Assay. After extraction, genomic DNA underwent amplification by bias-controlled multiplex PCR, followed by high-throughput sequencing. The authors' analysis ran thus. Collapsing and filtering of sequences were performed to quantify the absolute abundance of each unique TCRbeta CDR3 region. T cell fraction was estimated by normalization of TCRbeta template counts to usable DNA, with usable DNA being measured through amplification of reference genes present in all nucleated cells. Repertoire TCRs were annotated as SARS-CoV-2-specific by exact matching of V gene, CDR3 amino acid sequence and J gene to a known reactive TCR set. The reference SARS-CoV-2 TCR set was derived from MIRA and filtered for enrichment in COVID-19-positive ImmuneCODE repertoires, a step that removed public or cross-reactive TCRs. Using the MIRA antigens, annotated TCRs were further analysed by specific ORF or by position within an ORF. Breadth was defined as the number of annotated unique rearrangements divided by the total number of unique productive rearrangements, and depth was defined as the summed frequency of the annotated unique rearrangements. Two-sided Wilcoxon rank-sum tests were applied when comparing TCR breadth between groups. The clones in this table, taken by TCRdb from immuneACCESS, are in-frame only. Not every clone is retained; where verified, under half of the shortfall comes from an unresolved V gene, and the cause of the rest is unknown. The V and J calls and clone size were taken over from that table, and D and trimming were inferred from the DNA. Present in this sample are 200,000 to 300,000 clones, over 75% of which were seen just once. The ten largest make up approximately 12% of the sample.

Sequences were derived from peripheral blood, sampled in a trial of Ad26.COV2.S vaccine versus placebo. The sequence is built from TRBV7-8 and TRBJ1-6; 10 bases in between match TRBD1. This clonotype was obtained from a person aged 18 to 65 who received the Ad26.COV2.S COVID-19 vaccine or a placebo. The nucleotides are TGTGCCAGCAGCAAGGGACAGGGGTATTCACCCCTCCACTTT. Its translation reads: CASSKGQGYSPLHF.